Below, one T cell receptor beta chain is given with its context. This clonotype was observed many times. The specificity of this receptor is unknown. Nothing much larger sits one base from this clone, and base qualities are not available. The sample comes from a study of T cells in Graves' hyperthyroidism and ophthalmopathy (dated by TCRdb to the late 2010s). Turning to the overall study: A discovery cohort of 95 to 100 patients, fewer than 50 with Graves' ophthalmopathy and 55 to 60 with stable Graves' hyperthyroidism, was used to find distinguishing TCR V-J signatures. Prospective prediction of ophthalmopathy was tested in an independent validation cohort consisting of 18 hyperthyroidism patients and about 17 patients who later progressed to ophthalmopathy. For training and testing, the roughly 97 patients in the discovery cohort were randomly divided in a 7:3 ratio. The study also compared thyroid tissue and blood T-cell repertoires from several Graves' hyperthyroidism patients. After sampling, hyperthyroidism patients received methimazole starting at 30 mg daily, and ophthalmopathy patients received high-dose intravenous methylprednisolone. The paper describes TCR Vbeta CDR3 sequencing of 120 to 150 peripheral blood samples, made up of 43 ophthalmopathy patients, 70 to 75 hyperthyroidism patients and some 17 progressor patients. Overall study results and their limits: A model built on a 13 V-J signature distinguished ophthalmopathy from stable hyperthyroidism, reaching about 89% sensitivity and 81.08% specificity in cross-validation and 80%/75% in testing. Most expanded thyroid clonotypes (frequency above 0.001) were also detected in blood, suggesting blood repertoires may reflect thyroid immune responses. No statistical method was used to set the sample size in advance, and investigators knew the group allocation. During validation, the model predicted progression to ophthalmopathy a median of around 7 months ahead of onset, with more than 55% sensitivity and 72.22% specificity.

A distance of 9 bases separates the germline ends of V and J, which lose 6 bases and 1 base respectively. The CDR3, from cysteine to phenylalanine, totals 13 residues. The retained sequence is limited to the CDR3, 39 bases, with the frame set at the first base. Looking up the germline V gene yields CDR1 SGHTA and CDR2 FQGTGA. TCR beta CDR3 regions were amplified from RNA transcripts. A first-round RT-PCR of the TCR CDR3 used the HTBI primer set with the Qiagen OneStep RT-PCR kit. Libraries were constructed in a second round of multiplex PCR, after which size selection and purification were performed. Paired-end sequencing of the libraries was performed with 100 bp reads on an Illumina HiSeq2000. The study's own analysis went as follows. SOAPnuke was used to process the raw data, removing reads that contained adapters or uncalled bases, had a mean Phred below 15, or lacked an exact match to the constant primer or identifier. COPE v1.2.5 was used to merge high-quality paired reads, and clonotypes were defined as unique nucleotide sequences. MiTCR v1.1 was used to align the clonotypes against IMGT TRBV, TRBD and TRBJ reference segments. The analysis included only V-J combinations with a frequency above 0.0001, which together covered 98% to 99.2% of the repertoires. A TCS score was defined as the ratio of F50 (clonal expansion) to E x V (chaos), with BLOSUM62-based TCRdist applied between CDR3 peptides within each V-J. Welch's t-statistics and random forest reduced 450 to 600 V-J features to some 14, which were used in a naive Bayes classifier (R e1071). Thyroid-blood repertoire similarity was quantified with the Morisita-Horn index. TCRdb applied fastp at Q25 and MiXCR to the public reads, then kept only in-frame beta chains. CDR3 protein sequences are deduplicated, and each keeps its most common genes and DNA. The V and J calls were not made by the authors but by TCRdb's processing. The sample table contains more than 550,000 distinct CDR3 sequences; only one count was recorded for 45% of them. Of the sample, approximately 6.8% falls within the top ten clones.

The study excluded patients with uncontrolled infections, other autoimmune diseases, pregnancy or lactation. Diagnoses were based on clinical symptoms, serum thyroxine and TRAb, thyroid ultrasound and orbital computed tomography. Total RNA was extracted with Trizol reagent, and quality was checked on an Agilent 2100 Bioanalyzer. The chain links TRBV7-3 with TRBJ1-1, with no confident D gene call. This receptor was identified in an adult man with Graves' disease, either hyperthyroidism or ophthalmopathy (not recorded which). The specimen was peripheral blood or thyroid tissue (not recorded which). The DNA sequence follows: TGTGCCAGCAGTCAACAGCAGAACACTGAAGCTTTCTTT. This sequence encodes CASSQQQNTEAFF.